This TCR beta chain was identified in a study of cytomegalovirus exposure and HLA in healthy donors. Study-level findings and limits: There were around 160 TCR beta chains listed as cytomegalovirus-associated.

The sample holds a few counts of this clone. Its matching antigen is unknown. The CDR3 runs to 16 residues. Germline CDR1 and CDR2: SGHTA and FQGNSA. Trimming removed 3 bases from V and 9 bases from J, with 23 bases in between. Profiled with immunoSEQ multiplex PCR; TCRdb holds only in-frame clones, not every one. The sample holds around 130,000 clones; 88% are singletons and the top ten take around 1.5%. The chain joins TRBV7-2 to TRBJ1-2; possibly TRBD1 for D (5 bases). This receptor was taken from a man aged 25-40 years in good health and CMV-seronegative. Sequencing was done on a sample of PBMCs. The CDR3 DNA reads as TGTGCCAGCAGCTTGACGACCGCGGGACCGGATAAAAGCTACACCTTC. It codes for CASSLTTAGPDKSYTF.